This TCR beta chain was documented in a study of blood T cell repertoires in COVID-19. TCRdb's table, derived via immunoSEQ multiplex PCR, lists solely in-frame clones and lacks some. The sample consists of about 150,000 clones, roughly 83% of them appearing once. The TCR was taken from a man aged 18 to 29 with active or convalescent COVID-19. Material: peripheral blood.

The chain's CDR3 is CASSVESSREGGMRTDTQYF. CDR3 nucleotide sequence: TGTGCCAGCAGCGTAGAATCGTCTAGGGAGGGGGGTATGAGGACAGATACGCAGTATTTT. The chain uses TRBV9 and TRBJ2-3, with D possibly being TRBD2 (7 bases). Germline CDR1 is SGDLS and CDR2 is YYNGEE. There are 20 residues in the CDR3. V gave up 0 bases and J gave up 3 bases, with 26 bases separating them.